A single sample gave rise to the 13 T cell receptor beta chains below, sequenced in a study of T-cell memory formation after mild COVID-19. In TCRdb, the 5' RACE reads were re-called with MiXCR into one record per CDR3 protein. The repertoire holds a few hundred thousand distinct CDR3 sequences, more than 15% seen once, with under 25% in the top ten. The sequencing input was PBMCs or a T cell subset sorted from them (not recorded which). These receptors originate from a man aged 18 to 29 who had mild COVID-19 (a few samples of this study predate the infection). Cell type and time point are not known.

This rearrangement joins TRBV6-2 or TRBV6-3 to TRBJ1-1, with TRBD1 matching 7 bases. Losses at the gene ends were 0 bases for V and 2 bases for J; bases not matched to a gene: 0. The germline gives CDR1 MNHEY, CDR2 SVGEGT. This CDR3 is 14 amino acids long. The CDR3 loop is CASSYSGGNTEAFF. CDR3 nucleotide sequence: TGTGCCAGCAGTTACTCAGGGGGCAACACTGAAGCTTTCTTT.

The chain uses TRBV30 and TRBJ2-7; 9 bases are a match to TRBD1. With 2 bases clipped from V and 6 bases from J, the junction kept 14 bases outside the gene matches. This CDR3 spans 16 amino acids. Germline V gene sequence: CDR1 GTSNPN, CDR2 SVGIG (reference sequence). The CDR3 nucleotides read TGTGCCTGGAGTCCCAGGGAGGGACAGGGTATCGTCGAGCAGTACTTC. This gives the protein CAWSPREGQGIVEQYF.

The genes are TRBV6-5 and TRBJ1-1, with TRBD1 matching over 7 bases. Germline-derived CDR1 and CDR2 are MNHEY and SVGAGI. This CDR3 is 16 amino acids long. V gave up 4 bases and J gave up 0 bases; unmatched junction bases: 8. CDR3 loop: CASSFRGPRMNTEAFF. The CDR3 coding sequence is TGTGCCAGCAGTTTTAGGGGGCCCCGGATGAACACTGAAGCTTTCTTT.

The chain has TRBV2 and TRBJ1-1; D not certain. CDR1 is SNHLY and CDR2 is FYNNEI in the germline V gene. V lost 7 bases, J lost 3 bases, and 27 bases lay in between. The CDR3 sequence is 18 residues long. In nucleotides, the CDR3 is TGTGCCAGCAAACGTGGGCCCGAGCCGGGGAGGTTGGACACTGAAGCTTTCTTT. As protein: CASKRGPEPGRLDTEAFF.

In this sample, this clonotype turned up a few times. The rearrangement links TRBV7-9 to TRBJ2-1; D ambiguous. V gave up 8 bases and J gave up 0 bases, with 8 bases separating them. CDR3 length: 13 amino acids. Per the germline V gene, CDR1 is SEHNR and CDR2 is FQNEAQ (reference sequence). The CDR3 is CASVAVSYNEQFF. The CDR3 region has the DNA TGTGCCAGCGTGGCCGTCTCCTACAATGAGCAGTTCTTC.

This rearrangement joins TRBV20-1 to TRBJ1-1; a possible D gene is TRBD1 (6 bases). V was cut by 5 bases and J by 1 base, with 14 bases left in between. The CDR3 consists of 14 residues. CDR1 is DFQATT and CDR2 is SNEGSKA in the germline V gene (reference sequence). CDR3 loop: CSAATGWTNTEAFF. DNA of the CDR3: TGCAGTGCTGCCACAGGGTGGACGAACACTGAAGCTTTCTTT.

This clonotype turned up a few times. CDR3: CSVARRNPNTQYF. Written as DNA, the CDR3 is TGCAGCGTTGCTAGGCGGAACCCAAATACGCAGTATTTT. The genes are TRBV29-1 and TRBJ2-3; D gene uncertain. The CDR3 covers 13 residues. Trimming took off 4 bases at V and 7 bases at J, with 15 bases between the two ends. CDR1 is SQVTM and CDR2 is ANQGSEA in the germline V gene.

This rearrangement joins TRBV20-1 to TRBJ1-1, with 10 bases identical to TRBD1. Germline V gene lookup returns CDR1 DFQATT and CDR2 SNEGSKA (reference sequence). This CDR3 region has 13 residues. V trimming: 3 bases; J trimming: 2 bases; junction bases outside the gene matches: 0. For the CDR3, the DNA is TGCAGTGCTAGGACAGGGGGCAACACTGAAGCTTTCTTT. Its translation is CSARTGGNTEAFF.

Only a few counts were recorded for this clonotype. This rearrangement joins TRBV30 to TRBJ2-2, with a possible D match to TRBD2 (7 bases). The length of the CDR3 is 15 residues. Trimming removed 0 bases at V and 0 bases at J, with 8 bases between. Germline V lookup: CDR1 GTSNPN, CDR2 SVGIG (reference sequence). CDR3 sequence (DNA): TGTGCCTGGAGTGTAGGGGGGGCGAACACCGGGGAGCTGTTTTTT. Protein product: CAWSVGGANTGELFF.

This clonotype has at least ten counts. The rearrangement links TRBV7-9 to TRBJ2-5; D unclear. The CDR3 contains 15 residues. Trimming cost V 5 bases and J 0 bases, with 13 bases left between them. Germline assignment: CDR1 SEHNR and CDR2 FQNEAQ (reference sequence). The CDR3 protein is CASSPRPEYQETQYF. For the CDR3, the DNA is TGTGCCAGCAGCCCAAGACCAGAGTACCAAGAGACCCAGTACTTC.

The CDR3 DNA follows: TGTGCCAGCAGTTACGGGGGTCTCGGAAACACCATATATTTT. Residues: CASSYGGLGNTIYF. The V and J genes are TRBV6-6 and TRBJ1-3; possible D gene TRBD1, 5 bases. The germline V gene encodes CDR1 MNHNY and CDR2 SVGAGI (reference sequence). Trimming pared 2 bases from V and 4 bases from J, leaving 9 bases between. The length of the CDR3 is 14 residues.

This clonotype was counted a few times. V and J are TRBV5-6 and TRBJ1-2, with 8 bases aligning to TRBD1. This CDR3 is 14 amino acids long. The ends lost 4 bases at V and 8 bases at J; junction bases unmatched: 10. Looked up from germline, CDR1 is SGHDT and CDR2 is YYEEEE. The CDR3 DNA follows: TGTGCCAGCAGCCTATCGGACAGGGAGAACGGCTACACCTTC. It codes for CASSLSDRENGYTF.

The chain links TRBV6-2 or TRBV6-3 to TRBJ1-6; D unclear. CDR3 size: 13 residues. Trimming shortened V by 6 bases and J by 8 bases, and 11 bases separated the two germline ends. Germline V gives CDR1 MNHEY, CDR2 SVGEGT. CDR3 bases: TGTGCCAGCAGCCTATCGTTCGATTCACCCCTCCACTTT. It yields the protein CASSLSFDSPLHF.